The rows below give T cell receptor delta chains drawn from one sample of a study of Vδ1+ human thymocytes. TCRdb reprocessed the multiplex PCR reads using CATT. There are tens of thousands of delta-chain clones in the sample; approximately 15% occur only once, and 0.5% lies in the top ten. The material sequenced was Vdelta1+ gamma-delta thymocytes from the thymus. The source of these receptors is a boy less than two years old who had congenital heart surgery. Both conserved end residues are part of each CDR3. A D gene is named only where the DNA matches it firmly. Only some rows state a clone size, as once, few, many or a class for expanded clones.

V	D	J	size	CDR3	DNA
TRDV1	TRDD3	TRDJ1	-	CALGETKPSFRTGGYCPLIF	TGTGCTCTTGGGGAAACGAAACCTTCCTTCCGTACTGGGGGATACTGCCCACTCATCTTT
TRDV1	-	TRDJ1	few	CALGEWTTGWGTYTDKLIF	TGTGCTCTTGGGGAATGGACTACAGGTTGGGGTACGTACACCGATAAACTCATCTTT
TRDV1	TRDD3	TRDJ1	few	CALGEPKLSQLWGIESLIF	TGTGCTCTTGGGGAACCCAAACTTTCCCAGCTCTGGGGGATAGAGAGCCTCATCTTT
TRDV1	-	TRDJ1	few	CALGELYGIPTKGTLHKLIF	TGTGCTCTTGGGGAACTTTATGGGATCCCTACTAAGGGTACGCTTCATAAACTCATCTTT
TRDV1	-	TRDJ1	few	CALGEWSDSKTPLGADKLIF	TGTGCTCTTGGGGAATGGTCCGACTCCAAAACCCCACTGGGAGCCGATAAACTCATCTTT
TRDV1	-	TRDJ1	once	CALGEAGTIGLGATRYTDKLIF	TGTGCTCTTGGGGAAGCGGGGACGATTGGGTTGGGGGCTACCCGATACACCGATAAACTCATCTTT
TRDV1	TRDD2	TRDJ1	few	CALGEGVPTPSLEIQTDKLIF	TGTGCTCTTGGGGAAGGGGTTCCTACCCCCTCCCTTGAGATACAAACCGATAAACTCATCTTT
TRDV1	TRDD3	TRDJ1	few	CALGEAQYWGIFTDKPIF	TGTGCTCTTGGGGAAGCCCAGTACTGGGGGATTTTCACCGATAAACCCATCTTT
TRDV1	-	TRDJ1	few	CALGDPVLGRVYTDKLIF	TGTGCTCTTGGGGATCCCGTACTGGGCCGAGTGTACACCGATAAACTCATCTTT
TRDV1	-	TRDJ2	-	CALQVPGGLTAQLFF	TGTGCTCTACAAGTGCCAGGGGGATTGACAGCACAACTCTTCTTT
TRDV1	TRDD3	TRDJ1	-	CALGPPFRLGDTYSDKLIF	TGTGCTCTTGGTCCCCCTTTCCGACTGGGGGATACGTACTCCGATAAACTCATCTTT
TRDV1	-	TRDJ1	few	CALGGPTGTGRSLTDELIF	TGTGCTCTTGGGGGTCCTACGGGTACTGGGAGGTCCTTGACCGATGAACTCATCTTT
TRDV1	-	TRDJ1	few	CALGERAFLAGGFPYTDKLIF	TGTGCTCTTGGGGAACGAGCCTTCCTTGCCGGGGGATTTCCTTACACCGATAAACTCATCTTT
TRDV1	-	TRDJ1	-	CALGELPFLRIRGQYTDKLIF	TGTGCTCTTGGGGAACTACCCTTCCTTCGGATACGCGGGCAGTACACCGATAAACTCATCTTT
TRDV1	TRDD3	TRDJ1	-	CALGGRPSPPYWGIPDKLIF	TGTGCTCTTGGGGGCAGGCCTTCCCCTCCTTACTGGGGGATACCCGATAAACTCATCTTT
TRDV1	TRDD3	TRDJ1	few	CALGSTRTGGYVTKLIF	TGTGCTCTTGGGAGTACCCGTACTGGGGGATACGTAACCAAACTCATCTTT
TRDV1	-	TRDJ1	few	CALGERGGDPPSDKLIF	TGTGCTCTTGGGGAACGCGGTGGGGATCCACCGTCCGATAAACTCATCTTT
TRDV1	-	TRDJ1	few	CALGEPRGLRFPGIVSPYTDKLIF	TGTGCTCTTGGGGAACCAAGGGGCCTTCGCTTCCCCGGAATAGTATCTCCATACACCGATAAACTCATCTTT
TRDV1	TRDD3	TRDJ1	few	CALGEPFLGDTDKLIF	TGTGCTCTTGGGGAGCCGTTCCTGGGGGATACCGATAAACTCATCTTT
TRDV1	TRDD3	TRDJ1	-	CALGERYLLGDSDTDKLIF	TGTGCTCTTGGGGAACGTTACCTACTGGGGGATTCTGACACCGATAAACTCATCTTT
TRDV1	TRDD2	TRDJ1	-	CALGKSSPPLPMQLAYTDKLIF	TGTGCTCTTGGAAAAAGCTCTCCCCCGCTTCCTATGCAACTGGCCTATACCGATAAACTCATCTTT
TRDV1	-	TRDJ1	-	CALGERWPADTDKLIF	TGTGCTCTTGGGGAACGCTGGCCTGCCGACACCGATAAACTCATCTTT
TRDV1	-	TRDJ1	-	CALGEIPTLRDMEGYTDKLIF	TGTGCTCTTGGGGAAATACCTACGTTGAGGGATATGGAGGGGTACACCGATAAACTCATCTTT
TRDV1	TRDD3	TRDJ1	once	CALGEPTLGDLTDKLIF	TGTGCTCTTGGGGAACCTACCCTGGGGGATCTCACCGATAAACTCATCTTT
TRDV1	-	TRDJ1	few	CALGERSFDGDPDKLIF	TGTGCTCTTGGGGAACGCTCCTTTGACGGGGACCCAGATAAACTCATCTTT
TRDV1	-	TRDJ1	-	CALGEDLPTRASADKLTF	TGTGCTCTTGGGGAAGATCTCCCTACGCGTGCGAGCGCCGATAAACTCACCTTT
TRDV1	-	TRDJ1	-	CALGTLLPHSPLYTDKLIF	TGTGCTCTTGGGACCCTCCTTCCCCATTCCCCTTTGTACACCGATAAACTCATCTTT
TRDV1	-	TRDJ1	few	CALGELPSLGVYTDKLIF	TGTGCTCTTGGGGAACTCCCTTCGCTAGGAGTGTACACCGATAAACTCATCTTT
TRDV1	-	TRDJ1	-	CALGEPTSKLGDIPDKLIF	TGTGCTCTTGGGGAACCCACTTCCAAATTGGGTGATATCCCCGATAAACTCATCTTT
TRDV1	-	TRDJ1	-	CALGEGCSHTDKLIF	TGTGCTCTTGGGGAAGGCTGCTCCCACACCGATAAACTCATCTTT
TRDV1	TRDD3	TRDJ1	few	CALLSGRTGGWDTDKLIF	TGTGCTCTTCTCTCCGGCCGTACTGGGGGATGGGACACCGATAAACTCATCTTT
TRDV1	-	TRDJ1	-	CALGELILGAFPLKLGNSSCNVDKLIF	TGTGCTCTTGGGGAACTAATCCTTGGGGCCTTCCCTCTGAAACTGGGGAACTCTTCCTGCAACGTCGATAAACTCATCTTT
TRDV1	-	TRDJ1	-	CALGESAPNYTDRLIF	TGTGCTCTTGGGGAATCCGCCCCCAACTACACCGATAGACTCATCTTT
TRDV1	-	TRDJ1	-	CALGDLRRDSSLYMGFTDKLIF	TGTGCTCTTGGGGACCTACGGCGCGATTCCTCATTATATATGGGGTTCACCGATAAACTCATCTTT
TRDV1	-	TRDJ1	few	CALGELQRWGYTDKLIF	TGTGCTCTTGGGGAACTTCAGAGGTGGGGATACACCGATAAACTCATCTTT
TRDV1	TRDD2	TRDJ1	few	CALGELGAGLPSYWGARKLIF	TGTGCTCTTGGGGAACTAGGAGCCGGCCTTCCTTCCTACTGGGGAGCGCGAAAACTCATCTTT
TRDV1	-	TRDJ1	few	CALGEPTFLPLLGGTDKLIF	TGTGCTCTTGGGGAACCCACATTCCTACCCCTACTGGGGGGAACCGATAAACTCATCTTT
TRDV1	-	TRDJ1	-	CALGEPSPVMGAKLIF	TGTGCTCTTGGGGAACCTTCCCCCGTGATGGGAGCTAAACTCATCTTT
TRDV1	TRDD2	TRDJ1	few	CALFPSYNDNGAETDKLIF	TGTGCTCTTTTTCCTTCCTACAATGATAACGGGGCTGAGACCGATAAACTCATCTTT
TRDV1	-	TRDJ1	-	CALGEPLGWTDKLIF	TGTGCTCTTGGGGAACCTCTGGGGTGGACCGATAAACTCATCTTT
TRDV1	-	TRDJ1	-	CALGPNLGAMAGTDKLIF	TGTGCTCTTGGGCCTAACCTCGGGGCCATGGCGGGCACCGATAAACTCATCTTT
TRDV1	TRDD3	TRDJ1	-	CALGETPLLGDIGLYTDKLIF	TGTGCTCTTGGGGAAACCCCTCTTCTGGGGGATATTGGGCTTTACACCGATAAACTCATCTTT
TRDV1	-	TRDJ1	few	CALGGPGSYTDKLIF	TGTGCTCTTGGGGGACCGGGGTCCTACACCGATAAACTCATCTTT
TRDV1	-	TRDJ1	-	CALGAQLPTKYWGRTDKLIF	TGTGCTCTTGGGGCCCAACTTCCTACGAAATACTGGGGTAGAACCGATAAACTCATCTTT
TRDV1	-	TRDJ1	-	CALGELNSSRTDKLIF	TGTGCTCTTGGGGAACTAAACTCCTCCCGCACCGATAAACTCATCTTT
TRDV1	TRDD3	TRDJ1	-	CALGDLWGYPGDTCGSTYTDKLIF	TGTGCTCTTGGGGACCTGTGGGGCTACCCGGGGGATACCTGTGGGTCCACGTACACCGATAAACTCATCTTT
TRDV1	TRDD3	TRDJ1	-	CALGVILPRTGGAPWFTDKLIF	TGTGCTCTTGGGGTCATCCTTCCTCGTACTGGGGGAGCCCCCTGGTTTACCGATAAACTCATCTTT
TRDV1	-	TRDJ1	-	CALGELEYTDKLIF	TGTGCTCTTGGGGAACTAGAGTACACCGATAAACTCATCTTT
TRDV1	-	TRDJ1	-	CALGERDTLRLPGWTDKLIF	TGTGCTCTTGGGGAACGGGACACCCTTCGACTCCCGGGCTGGACCGATAAACTCATCTTT
TRDV1	TRDD3	TRDJ1	-	CALGEGWGKVGDKLIF	TGTGCTCTTGGGGAAGGTTGGGGGAAAGTCGGCGATAAACTCATCTTT
TRDV1	TRDD3	TRDJ1	-	CALGGRKALGPYTDKLIF	TGTGCTCTTGGGGGGAGAAAGGCACTGGGGCCTTACACCGATAAACTCATCTTT
TRDV1	-	TRDJ1	-	CALGELDPARLGIGLYTDKLIF	TGTGCTCTTGGGGAACTAGACCCTGCCCGACTGGGAATAGGCCTCTACACCGATAAACTCATCTTT
TRDV1	-	TRDJ1	-	CALGEPYSHGLPKKLIF	TGTGCTCTTGGTGAACCCTATTCCCATGGGCTACCAAAGAAACTCATCTTT